This entry lists 9 T cell receptor beta chains sequenced from one sample in a study of blood T cells in healthy people across ages. Sample-barcoded 5' priming and a J-beta primer mix drove a second PCR of about 7 to 12 cycles. TCRdb re-called the 5' RACE reads through MiXCR, storing one row per CDR3 protein. This sample has about 1,000,000 distinct CDR3 sequences, with 35% to 50% found just once. The source material was blood. The origin of the receptors is a woman aged 55-75 years in good health.

Remarks on this clonotype: This may be a read error: a much more frequent sequence differs by one nucleotide. The chain links TRBV20-1 to TRBJ2-1; D not resolved. Germline V gene sequence: CDR1 DFQATT, CDR2 SNEGSKA (reference sequence). The CDR3 is 13 residues long. Trimming took off 1 base at V and 13 bases at J, with 17 bases between the two ends. CDR3 in DNA: TGCAGTGCTAGAGTCAGAGACCCAGAGACCCAGTTCTTC. Translation: CSARVRDPETQFF.

J is TRBJ2-5 and V is TRBV20-1; D gene unclear. TRBJ2-1 matches the DNA end more closely, so the J call is doubtful. Germline V gene sequence: CDR1 DFQATT, CDR2 SNEGSKA (reference sequence). The CDR3 totals 13 residues. Written as DNA, the CDR3 is TGCAGTGCTTTGGATAGAGACCAAGAGACCCAGTTCTTC. As protein: CSALDRDQETQFF.

This chain links TRBV6-6 with TRBJ1-2; tentative D call: TRBD1 (5 bases). V was trimmed by 5 bases and J by 5 bases, leaving 18 bases between them. CDR1 and CDR2 from the germline V gene are MNHNY and SVGAGI (reference sequence). This CDR3 comprises 15 residues. The CDR3 nucleotides read TGTGCCAGCAGTCCCCACAGGCCGTCTTCTTATGGCTACACCTTC. Translated, it gives CASSPHRPSSYGYTF.

The chain recombines TRBV29-1 with TRBJ2-2; the D is unclear. The V gene's germline CDR1 is SQVTM and CDR2 ANQGSEA. V was shortened by 6 bases and J by 4 bases, with 12 bases between the two germline ends. The length of the CDR3 is 13 residues. CDR3 DNA sequence: TGCAGCGTCGCTCACAGTGGCACCGGGGAGCTGTTTTTT. Protein sequence: CSVAHSGTGELFF.

CDR3 DNA: TGTGCCACCAGCAGAGATAACGGGATTAGCTACGAGCAGTACTTC. This encodes CATSRDNGISYEQYF. The chain recombines TRBV15 with TRBJ2-7, with a possible D match to TRBD2 (5 bases). The CDR3 sequence is 15 residues long. Looked up from germline, CDR1 is LNHNV and CDR2 is YYDKDF (reference sequence). V shed 0 bases and J shed 3 bases, with 12 bases lying between them.

Only a few counts were recorded for this clonotype. V usage is TRBV7-9 and J usage is TRBJ2-3; D ambiguous. Germline lookup yields CDR1 SEHNR and CDR2 FQNEAQ (reference sequence). The CDR3 covers 17 residues. Trimming took 1 base from V and 0 from J, leaving 14 bases between them. This chain's CDR3 is CASSLGSLRRSTDTQYF. DNA of the CDR3: TGTGCCAGCAGCTTAGGTTCTCTCCGGAGAAGCACAGATACGCAGTATTTT.

Concerning this clonotype: One base away lies a much larger clone, so this may be a sequencing read error. The rearrangement joins TRBV7-3 to TRBJ2-3, with D perhaps TRBD2 (6 bases). V shed 8 bases and J shed 2 bases, with 14 bases lying between them. CDR3 length: 14 amino acids. The germline gives CDR1 SGHTA, CDR2 FQGTGA. Here the CDR3 reads CASCIGSSTDTQYF. CDR3 DNA sequence: TGTGCCAGCTGCATCGGGAGTTCCACAGATACGCAGTATTTT. Full variable domain (outside the CDR3, taken from reference TRBV7-3 and TRBJ2-3): GAGVSQTPSNKVTEKGKYVELRCDPISGHTALYWYRQSLGQGPEFLIYFQGTGAADDSGLPNDRFFAVRPEGSVSTLKIQRTERGDSAVYLCASCIGSSTDTQYFGPGTRLTVL.

The chain combines TRBV29-1 with TRBJ1-2; no clear D gene. This CDR3 region has 14 residues. The ends were cut back, 0 bases at V and 8 bases at J, with 16 bases in the middle. CDR1 and CDR2 from the germline V gene are SQVTM and ANQGSEA. For the CDR3, the DNA is TGCAGCGTTGAAGAGGCGCCCCCCAAGGAAGGCTACACCTTC. This translates into CSVEEAPPKEGYTF.

The table lists this clonotype with a few counts. The chain recombines TRBV7-9 with TRBJ2-7; no clear D. Germline CDR1 reads SEHNR; CDR2 reads FQNEAQ (reference sequence). This CDR3 spans 13 amino acids. V gave up 6 bases and J gave up 3 bases, with 12 bases separating them. CDR3 in amino acids: CASSRESGYEQYF. CDR3 DNA: TGTGCCAGCAGTCGCGAATCTGGCTACGAGCAGTACTTC. The whole variable domain, remainder taken from reference TRBV7-9 and TRBJ2-7, is DTGVSQNPRHKITKRGQNVTFRCDPISEHNRLYWYRQTLGQGPEFLTYFQNEAQLEKSRLLSDRFSAERPKGSFSTLEIQRTEQGDSAMYLCASSRESGYEQYFGPGTRLTVT.